This TCR beta chain came from a study of T cell repertoires in cytomegalovirus infection. About this clonotype: As yet, its antigen is unknown.

One entry per CDR3 protein, called by TCRdb with MiXCR from the reads. Of a few hundred thousand distinct CDR3 sequences detected, approximately 40% appear once; the ten largest clones hold 40% to 60%. With V trimmed by 3 bases and J by 4 bases, 10 bases remained unmatched. Germline loops: CDR1 MGHRA, CDR2 YSYEKL. This CDR3 comprises 18 residues. This rearrangement joins TRBV4-1 to TRBJ2-5, with 14 bases identical to TRBD2. The receptor's source is a human donor in good health (CMV status not recorded). Some clones in this sample may be carry-over from other donors' samples. Material: cultured PBMCs, obtained from culture after CMV antigen stimulation. CDR3 region: CASSQGSGLAGVRETQYF. The CDR3 region has the DNA TGCGCCAGCAGCCAGGGGTCGGGACTAGCGGGAGTCAGAGAGACCCAGTACTTC.